Each of the 5 T cell receptor beta chains below was sequenced from the same sample in a study of blood T cell repertoires in COVID-19. Assay used: immunoSEQ multiplex PCR; TCRdb lists only in-frame clones, some missing. The top ten clones hold about 7% of a sample with about 350,000 clones, roughly 90% of them seen once. The sample consisted of peripheral blood. The receptors here all came from a woman in her seventies with COVID-19, enrolled during active disease.

The chain couples TRBV6-2 or TRBV6-3 to TRBJ2-1; TRBD2 aligns across 10 bases. V gave up 1 base and J gave up 9 bases; unmatched junction bases: 9. The CDR3 loop spans 16 amino acids. CDR1 MNHEY and CDR2 SVGEGT come from the germline V gene. CDR3 in amino acids: CASSYLQAGGRSEQFF. The CDR3 DNA sequence: TGTGCCAGCAGTTACTTACAAGCGGGGGGGCGAAGTGAGCAGTTCTTC.

The rearrangement links TRBV2 to TRBJ2-7; D might be TRBD2 (6 bases). Per germline, CDR1 SNHLY and CDR2 FYNNEI. Trimming pared 6 bases from V and 0 bases from J, leaving 15 bases between. This CDR3 spans 15 amino acids. CDR3 sequence reads: CASSATGTDSYEQYF. The DNA of the CDR3 is TGTGCCAGCAGCGCCACCGGGACTGACTCCTACGAGCAGTACTTC.

This clone was observed once. Germline is not matched at one junction end, which may reflect a read error. The chain is built from TRBV2 and TRBJ1-3; D may be TRBD1 (5 bases). Germline assignment: CDR1 SNHLY and CDR2 FYNNEI. CDR3 size: 14 residues. The CDR3 sequence is CARSGGGSIYTIYF. DNA for the CDR3: TGTGCCCGCAGTGGGGGGGGGTCTATTTACACCATATATTTT.

The rearrangement uses TRBV5-8 and TRBJ2-5; no definite D call. Germline loops: CDR1 SGHTS, CDR2 YDEGEE. The CDR3 sequence is 13 residues long. Trimming took 0 bases from V and 5 from J, leaving 8 bases between them. The DNA of the CDR3 is TGTGCCAGCAGCTTGGTTAGGCGGGAGACCCAGTACTTC. This sequence encodes CASSLVRRETQYF.

The chain employs TRBV9 and TRBJ2-2; D uncertain. The CDR3 runs to 13 residues. Trimming took 0 bases from V and 6 from J, leaving 6 bases between them. Germline V gene sequence: CDR1 SGDLS, CDR2 YYNGEE. CDR3 amino acids: CASSVARAGELFF. The CDR3, as DNA: TGTGCCAGCAGCGTAGCCCGAGCCGGGGAGCTGTTTTTT.